Sequencing of this T cell receptor (beta chain) was carried out in a study of early T cells in non-severe SARS-CoV-2 infection. The overall study: It was bulk RNA from unsorted whole blood that was sequenced, and the chains were unpaired.

Deletions cut 5 bases from V and 0 bases from J, with 11 bases between. CDR3 length equals 14 residues. Germline V gives CDR1 SQVTM, CDR2 ANQGSEA. MiXCR, applied by TCRdb to the 5' RACE reads, yields one record per CDR3 protein. The sample records under 95,000 distinct CDR3 sequences, less than 15% being singletons. Input material: whole blood. The chain links TRBV29-1 to TRBJ2-1; weak D call: TRBD2 (5 bases). This sequence was found in an adult who was a healthcare worker with PCR-confirmed SARS-CoV-2 infection or an uninfected control (not recorded which). The CDR3 sequence: CSVFKRSSYNEQFF. The CDR3 DNA sequence: TGCAGCGTTTTTAAGCGGAGCTCCTACAATGAGCAGTTCTTC.